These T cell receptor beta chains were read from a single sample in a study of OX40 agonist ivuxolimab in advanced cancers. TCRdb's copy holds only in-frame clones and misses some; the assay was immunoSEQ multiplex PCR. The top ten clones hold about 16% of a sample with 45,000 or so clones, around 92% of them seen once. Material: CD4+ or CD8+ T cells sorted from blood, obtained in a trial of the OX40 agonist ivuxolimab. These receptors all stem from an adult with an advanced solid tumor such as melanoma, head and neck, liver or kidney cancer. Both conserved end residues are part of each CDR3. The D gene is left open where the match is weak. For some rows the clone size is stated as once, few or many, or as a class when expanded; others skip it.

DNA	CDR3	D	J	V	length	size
TGCGCCAGCAGCCGGGGGGGACAAGGCCCTGAAGCTTTCTTT	CASSRGGQGPEAFF	.	TRBJ1-1	TRBV5-1	14	once
TGTGCCAGCAGCTCGAGGGGGTGGACCAGGGAAGCTTTCTTT	CASSSRGWTREAFF	.	TRBJ1-1	TRBV7-8	14	once
TGTGCCAGCAGTCGGACAGGAGATACGCAGTATTTT	CASSRTGDTQYF	TRBD1	TRBJ2-3	TRBV27	12	.
TGTGCCAGCAGCTTAGTTGTAGATACGCAGTATTTT	CASSLVVDTQYF	.	TRBJ2-3	TRBV7-9	12	few
TGTGCCAGCAGCTTGGGGGATAAAGAGACCCAGTACTTC	CASSLGDKETQYF	.	TRBJ2-5	TRBV5-5	13	.
TGTGCCTGGAGAGGCATAGCGAACACTGAAGCTTTCTTT	CAWRGIANTEAFF	.	TRBJ1-1	TRBV30	13	few
TGTGCCAGCAGCCAAAAGCAGGGGGGACCCCTCCACTTT	CASSQKQGGPLHF	TRBD1	TRBJ1-6	TRBV4-2	13	.
TGTGCCAGCAGCGCCCCGGGGGCACCTAACATTGAAGCTTTCTTT	CASSAPGAPNIEAFF	.	TRBJ1-1	TRBV9	15	.
TGTGCCAGCAGCGGGGACAGGGACTACGAGCAGTACTTC	CASSGDRDYEQYF	TRBD1	TRBJ2-7	TRBV7-9	13	.
TGTGCCAGTCAGTCCCGGGACAGGGGTGGCTACGAGCAGTACTTC	CASQSRDRGGYEQYF	TRBD1	TRBJ2-7	TRBV2	15	once
TGTGCCACCAGCAGAGCCCTGAGCGGGAGCCTCTCCAGAAACAATGAGCAGTTCTTC	CATSRALSGSLSRNNEQFF	TRBD2	TRBJ2-1	TRBV15	19	.
TGTGCCAGCAGCGGGACCGGGACAGGTGGCTACACCTTC	CASSGTGTGGYTF	TRBD1	TRBJ1-2	TRBV9	13	.
TGTGCCAGCAGGGCCTCGGGACAGAACAATGAGCAGTTCTTC	CASRASGQNNEQFF	TRBD1	TRBJ2-1	TRBV2	14	.
TGTGCCAGCAGAACGACAGGGGAAGCTTTCTTT	CASRTTGEAFF	TRBD1	TRBJ1-1	TRBV6-6	11	.
TGTGCCAGCAGTTACACTGAGACCGGGGAGCTGTTTTTT	CASSYTETGELFF	.	TRBJ2-2	TRBV6-5	13	.
TGTGCCAGCAGCCAAGGATATCGACTAGCGGGAGGGTTCCAAGAGACCCAGTACTTC	CASSQGYRLAGGFQETQYF	TRBD2	TRBJ2-5	TRBV14	19	.
TGTGCCAGCAGCCAAGGGAAACTTCCTTTCTTT	CASSQGKLPFF	.	TRBJ1-1	TRBV5-4	11	.
TGTGCCAGCAGCTTAGTGGCCCAGCCGGGGGAGACCCAGTACTTC	CASSLVAQPGETQYF	.	TRBJ2-5	TRBV11-2	15	.
TGTGCCAGCGCCCCCACAGGGATGGCAGATACGCAGTATTTT	CASAPTGMADTQYF	.	TRBJ2-3	TRBV5-4	14	.
TGTGCCAGCAGCCCCACACTAGCCCTCAGCTCCTACAATGAGCAGTTCTTC	CASSPTLALSSYNEQFF	.	TRBJ2-1	TRBV9	17	.
TGTGCCAGCAGTACCGACAGGGGGCACAATCAGCCCCAGCATTTT	CASSTDRGHNQPQHF	TRBD1	TRBJ1-5	TRBV6-1	15	.
TGCAGCGTTCCTTCCGGGACAGGGGGCTTCGAGCAGTACTTC	CSVPSGTGGFEQYF	TRBD1	TRBJ2-7	TRBV29-1	14	.
TGTGCCAGCAGCTTAACCTGGGGGCCCGGGAATGAAAAACTGTTTTTT	CASSLTWGPGNEKLFF	.	TRBJ1-4	TRBV7-6	16	.
TGTGCCAGTATTCCGGGACAGGGGGCGTTTGGCTACACCTTC	CASIPGQGAFGYTF	TRBD1	TRBJ1-2	TRBV19	14	.
TGTGCCAGCAGCTTTGAGGGCTATGGCTACACCTTC	CASSFEGYGYTF	.	TRBJ1-2	TRBV7-9	12	.
TGTGCCAGCAGCTCAGGAGGCACTGAAGCTTTCTTT	CASSSGGTEAFF	.	TRBJ1-1	TRBV5-4	12	.
TGTGCCAGCAGCCTACAATACGGACAGGGGAAGAACACTGAAGCTTTCTTT	CASSLQYGQGKNTEAFF	TRBD1	TRBJ1-1	TRBV11-2	17	.
TGCGCCAGCAGCTTGTCTCCGGGATTAGAAGCTTTCTTT	CASSLSPGLEAFF	.	TRBJ1-1	TRBV5-1	13	.
TGTGCCAGCAGTGAACTGGACAGTCCTAACTATGGCTACACCTTC	CASSELDSPNYGYTF	.	TRBJ1-2	TRBV2	15	.
TGTGCCTGGAGTCCGCCCTCTGGGGCCAACGTCCTGACTTTC	CAWSPPSGANVLTF	.	TRBJ2-6	TRBV30	14	.
TGTGCCAGCAGTTTATCGAGGACACGTGGCTACACCTTC	CASSLSRTRGYTF	.	TRBJ1-2	TRBV27	13	few
TGTGCCAGCCGGGACAGGTATTCACCCCTCCACTTT	CASRDRYSPLHF	TRBD1	TRBJ1-6	TRBV19	12	.
TGTGCCATTCGGCTAGCTGCGCCGCCTTACGAGCAGTACTTC	CAIRLAAPPYEQYF	.	TRBJ2-7	TRBV10-3	14	.
TGTGCCAGCAGCTTCAACTCCGGACGGGCTAACTATGGCTACACCTTC	CASSFNSGRANYGYTF	.	TRBJ1-2	TRBV7-2	16	.